This T cell receptor (beta chain) derives from a study of OX40 agonist ivuxolimab in advanced cancers. Study context: Patients got intravenous ivuxolimab at 0.01 to 10 mg/kg every 2 weeks.

Only in-frame clones appear in the TCRdb table, and some are missing; sequencing was by immunoSEQ multiplex PCR. The table includes tens of thousands of clones, 86% detected once. V lost 0 bases and J lost 3, with 11 bases in between. The CDR3 covers 15 residues. Germline CDR1 is MGHRA and CDR2 is YSYEKL. V and J are TRBV4-1 and TRBJ1-2, with D perhaps TRBD1 (5 bases). The source material was CD4+ or CD8+ T cells sorted from blood, sampled in a trial of the OX40 agonist ivuxolimab. This clonotype was obtained from an adult with an advanced solid tumor such as melanoma, head and neck, liver or kidney cancer. The CDR3 DNA reads TGCGCCAGCAGCCAAGATCCAGGGACGGACTATGGCTACACCTTC. This codes for CASSQDPGTDYGYTF.